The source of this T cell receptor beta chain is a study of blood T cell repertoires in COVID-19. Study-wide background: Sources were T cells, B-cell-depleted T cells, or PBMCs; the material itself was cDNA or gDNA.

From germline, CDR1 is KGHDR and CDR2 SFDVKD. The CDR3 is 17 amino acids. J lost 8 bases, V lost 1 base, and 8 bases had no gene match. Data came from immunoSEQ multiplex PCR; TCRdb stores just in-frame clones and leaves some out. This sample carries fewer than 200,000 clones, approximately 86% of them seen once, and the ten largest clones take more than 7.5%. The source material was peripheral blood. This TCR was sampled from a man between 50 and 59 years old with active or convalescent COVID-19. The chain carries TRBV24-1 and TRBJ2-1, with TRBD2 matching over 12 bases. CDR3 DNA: TGTGCCACCAGTGATTTACCAGGACTAGCGGGAATGGATGAGCAGTTCTTC. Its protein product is CATSDLPGLAGMDEQFF.